This T cell receptor beta chain was obtained from a study of control samples from healthy donors and cancer patients (dated by TCRdb to about 2020). In regard to this clone: It has no known antigen specificity. Base qualities were left out, and no much larger clone turns up one base away.

The germline V gene encodes CDR1 SGHTA and CDR2 FQGTGA. V sheds 5 bases and J sheds 0 bases, leaving 10 bases between their ends. The CDR3 covers 15 residues, taking in both the cysteine and the phenylalanine. The kept DNA is CDR3 alone, 45 bases in frame from the first base. To prepare the library, the immunoSEQ multiplex PCR assay was applied. The clones in this table, taken by TCRdb from immuneACCESS, are in-frame only. Not every clone is retained; where verified, under half of the shortfall comes from an unresolved V gene, and the cause of the rest is unknown. In this sample the table shows tens of thousands of clones, 79% of which occur a single time. Under 25% of the sample is in the top ten clones.

Material: PBMCs. The rearrangement combines TRBV7-3 with TRBJ2-2, with the D segment identity uncertain. The source is a man in his sixties with head and neck cancer. The CDR3 corresponds to CASSPQLANTGELFF. Read as DNA, the sequence is TGTGCCAGCAGCCCTCAACTCGCGAACACCGGGGAGCTGTTTTTT. Beyond the CDR3, the reference TRBV7-3 and TRBJ2-2 genes provide the residues; the full variable domain reads: GAGVSQTPSNKVTEKGKYVELRCDPISGHTALYWYRQSLGQGPEFLIYFQGTGAADDSGLPNDRFFAVRPEGSVSTLKIQRTERGDSAVYLCASSPQLANTGELFFGEGSRLTVL.